The next 7 T cell receptor beta chains were all read from a single sample in a study of blood T cell repertoires in COVID-19. Sequencing was performed with immunoSEQ multiplex PCR; in TCRdb, only in-frame clones are kept and a portion is missing. This sample yields 90,000 to 110,000 clones, of which 81% are seen a single time; roughly two fifths belongs to the top ten. The specimen sequenced was peripheral blood. The origin of the receptors is a man at least 80 years old with acute or convalescent COVID-19.

This chain uses TRBV6-4 with TRBJ1-2; a possible D gene is TRBD1 (6 bases). The CDR3 totals 14 residues. V lost 4 bases, J lost 8 bases, and 17 bases lay in between. Germline loops: CDR1 MRHNA, CDR2 SNTAGT. CDR3 DNA sequence: TGTGCCAGCAGTGCGGTGACAGGCTATGGAGGCTACACCTTC. This encodes CASSAVTGYGGYTF.

The V gene is TRBV5-4, the J gene TRBJ1-2, with 9 bases fitting TRBD1. From germline, CDR1 is SGHNT and CDR2 YYREEE (reference sequence). CDR3 size: 14 residues. With 1 base clipped from V and 4 bases from J, the junction kept 2 bases outside the gene matches. CDR3: CASSLNRGRYGYTF. CDR3 nucleotide sequence: TGTGCCAGCAGCTTGAACAGGGGGCGCTATGGCTACACCTTC.

The rearrangement joins TRBV28 to TRBJ1-1; no firm D call. Germline V gene lookup returns CDR1 MDHEN and CDR2 SYDVKM. The CDR3 totals 13 residues. Trimming pared 2 bases from V and 0 bases from J, leaving 4 bases between. CDR3 sequence: CASSLLVNTEAFF. The CDR3 coding sequence is TGTGCCAGCAGTTTACTAGTGAACACTGAAGCTTTCTTT. Together with reference TRBV28 and TRBJ1-1, the CDR3 gives the full variable domain: DVKVTQSSRYLVKRTGEKVFLECVQDMDHENMFWYRQDPGLGLRLIYFSYDVKMKEKGDIPEGYSVSREKKERFSLILESASTNQTSMYLCASSLLVNTEAFFGQGTRLTVV.

The rearrangement links TRBV29-1 to TRBJ2-5; no definite D call. Germline lookup yields CDR1 SQVTM and CDR2 ANQGSEA. CDR3 length: 13 amino acids. Trimming took off 1 base at V and 0 bases at J, with 6 bases between the two ends. The CDR3 nucleotides read TGCAGCGTTGAAGGCAGATACCAAGAGACCCAGTACTTC. It encodes CSVEGRYQETQYF.

This clone has just a few counts. The chain has TRBV5-1 and TRBJ1-1; the D is unclear. Looked up from germline, CDR1 is SGHRS and CDR2 is YFSETQ. The CDR3 runs to 14 residues. V gave up 3 bases and J gave up 2 bases, with 11 bases separating them. Here the CDR3 reads CASSYSLINTEAFF. In DNA, the CDR3 is TGCGCCAGCAGCTACTCCCTGATCAACACTGAAGCTTTCTTT.

V is TRBV4-3 and J is TRBJ1-6, with TRBD1 matching over 12 bases. V was pared by 4 bases and J by 9 bases, with 13 bases of the junction left unmatched. This CDR3 comprises 18 residues. CDR1 is LGHNA and CDR2 is YSLEER in the germline V gene. CDR3 sequence: CASSPGTGGYTISSPLHF. Written as DNA, the CDR3 is TGCGCCAGCAGCCCCGGGACAGGGGGCTATACCATTAGTTCACCCCTCCACTTT.

The chain couples TRBV2 to TRBJ1-2; D remains unclear. The V end lost 2 bases, the J end lost 1 base, and 5 bases lay between the germline ends. There are 13 residues in the CDR3. Germline V CDR1 and CDR2: SNHLY, FYNNEI. The DNA of the CDR3 is TGTGCCAGCAGTGAAACGGTTAACTATGGCTACACCTTC. Protein: CASSETVNYGYTF.